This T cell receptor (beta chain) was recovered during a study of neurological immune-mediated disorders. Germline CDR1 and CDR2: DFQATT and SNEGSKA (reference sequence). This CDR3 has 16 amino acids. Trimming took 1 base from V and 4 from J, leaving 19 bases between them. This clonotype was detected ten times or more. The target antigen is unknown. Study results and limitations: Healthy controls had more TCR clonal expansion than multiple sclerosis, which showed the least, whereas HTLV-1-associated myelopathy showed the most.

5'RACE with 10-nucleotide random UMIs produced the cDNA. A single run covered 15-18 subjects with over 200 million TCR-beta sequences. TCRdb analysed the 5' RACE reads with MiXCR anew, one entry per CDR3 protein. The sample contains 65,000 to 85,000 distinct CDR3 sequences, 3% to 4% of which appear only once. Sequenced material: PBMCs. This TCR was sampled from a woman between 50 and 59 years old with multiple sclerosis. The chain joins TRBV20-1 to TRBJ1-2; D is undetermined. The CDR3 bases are TGCAGTGCTAGAGTAACCCATTCTACCTGGGGCTATGGCTACACCTTC. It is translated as CSARVTHSTWGYGYTF.